This T cell receptor beta chain was profiled in a study of blood T cell repertoires in COVID-19. At the level of the study: T cells, B-cell-depleted T cells, or PBMCs provided the cDNA or gDNA that served as material.

TCRdb's table, derived via immunoSEQ multiplex PCR, lists solely in-frame clones and lacks some. The sample carries 150,000 to 200,000 clones, over 80% recorded once. Ages ranged from about 18 to 89 years, with residence in 24 US areas. Researchers sorted participants into cohorts using their self-reported clinical history. What the recovered Cohort 3 donors had was two negative PCRs, clearance, or symptom resolution. This CDR3 is built from 14 residues. Germline CDR1 reads SGHAT; CDR2 reads FQNNGV. V was shortened by 3 bases and J by 3 bases, with 11 bases between the two germline ends. The origin of this receptor is an older woman who had recovered from COVID-19. The V call is TRBV11-2, the J call TRBJ1-2; tentatively, D is TRBD1 (6 bases). The sequenced sample was PBMCs or T cells enriched from blood (not recorded which). The CDR3 sequence: CASSLIRTDYGYTF. The CDR3 DNA is TGTGCCAGCAGCTTGATACGGACAGACTATGGCTACACCTTC.